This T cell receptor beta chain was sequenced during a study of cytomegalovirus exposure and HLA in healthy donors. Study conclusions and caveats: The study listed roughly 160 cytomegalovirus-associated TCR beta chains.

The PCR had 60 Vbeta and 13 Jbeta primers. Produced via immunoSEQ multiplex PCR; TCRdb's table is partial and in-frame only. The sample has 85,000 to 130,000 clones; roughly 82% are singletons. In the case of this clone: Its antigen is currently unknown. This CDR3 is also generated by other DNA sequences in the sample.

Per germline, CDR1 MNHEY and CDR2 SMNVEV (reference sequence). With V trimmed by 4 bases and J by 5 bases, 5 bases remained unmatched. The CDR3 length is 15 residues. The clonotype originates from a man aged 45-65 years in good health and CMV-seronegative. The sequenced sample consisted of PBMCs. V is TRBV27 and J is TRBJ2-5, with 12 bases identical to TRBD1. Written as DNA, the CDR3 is TGTGCCAGCAGTTCAGGGACAGGGGGCGCGGAGACCCAGTACTTC. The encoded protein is CASSSGTGGAETQYF.